This T cell receptor (beta chain) originates from a study of blood T cells in healthy people across ages. Study-wide findings and caveats: With age, beta diversity per million T cells declined roughly linearly, significantly by around 43.

Alongside a J-beta primer mix, a sample-barcoded 5' primer served in a second PCR lasting about 7 to 11 cycles. TCRdb re-called the 5' RACE reads through MiXCR, storing one row per CDR3 protein. The sample has hundreds of thousands of distinct CDR3 sequences; 40% to 45% are singletons. V was clipped by 1 base and J by 13 bases; unmatched bases: 13. This CDR3 has 15 residues. Germline V lookup: CDR1 LGHNA, CDR2 YNFKEQ. Regarding this clonotype: The antigen remains undetermined.

This rearrangement joins TRBV4-2 to TRBJ2-1, with 7 bases matching TRBD1. Material for sequencing was blood. This clonotype originated in a man older than 75 in good health. The CDR3, as DNA: TGTGCCAGCAGCCAAGTAGGGGGCGTCCAAGAGACCCAGTTCTTC. It specifies CASSQVGGVQETQFF.